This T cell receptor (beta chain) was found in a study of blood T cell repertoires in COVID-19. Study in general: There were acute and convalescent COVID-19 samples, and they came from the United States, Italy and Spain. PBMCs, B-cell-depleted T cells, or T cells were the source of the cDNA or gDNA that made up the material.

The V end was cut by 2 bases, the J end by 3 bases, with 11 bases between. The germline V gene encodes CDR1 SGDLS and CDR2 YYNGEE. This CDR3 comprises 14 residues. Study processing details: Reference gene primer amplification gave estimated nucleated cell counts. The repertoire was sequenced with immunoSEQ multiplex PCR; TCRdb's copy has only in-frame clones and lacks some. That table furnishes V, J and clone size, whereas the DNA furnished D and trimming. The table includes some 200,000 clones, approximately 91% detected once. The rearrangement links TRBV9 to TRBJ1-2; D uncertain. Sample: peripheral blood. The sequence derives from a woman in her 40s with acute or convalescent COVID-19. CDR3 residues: CASSVSHLDYGYTF. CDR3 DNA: TGTGCCAGCAGCGTCTCCCACTTAGACTATGGCTACACCTTC.